The entry below describes one T cell receptor (beta chain). The target of this receptor is not known. Base-call qualities are not available, and no considerably larger clone is one nucleotide away. At one collaborating source in Seattle, patients were enrolled during active infection and were followed longitudinally through the course of disease. The collaborating institutions used their own protocols to collect whole blood in K2EDTA tubes. For TCRbeta analysis, collaborators shipped samples in one of three forms: frozen whole blood, isolated PBMCs, or DNA extracted from either of those sample types. The data are from a study of blood T cell repertoires in COVID-19 (dated by TCRdb to 2020 to 2021). Study-level background: The collaborator samples originated in the United States, Italy and Spain and spanned the acute and convalescent phases of COVID-19. The dataset comprised deeply sampled blood TCRbeta repertoires from subjects exposed to, actively infected with, or recovered from COVID-19. Sample metadata almost always included a de-identified subject ID, COVID-19 status, age in years and sex. The repertoires were made available in a free public database intended to serve as a resource for research on the immune response to SARS-CoV-2. HLA class I and class II types, where available, came from metadata supplied by the sample provider rather than from assay-based typing. The samples were drawn from the first 160 participants of the ongoing ImmuneRACE study and from about 1,200 subjects provided by 6 global collaborators. The prospective study material was composed of cDNA or gDNA derived from T cells, B-cell-depleted T cells, or PBMCs. On the study overall, not on this receptor specifically: The quantity of clinical and demographic metadata differed by source and by participant and was supplied without curation.

After removal of 0 bases from V and 4 bases from J, the junction retains 6 bases not matched to a gene. The CDR3 contains 14 residues, cysteine and phenylalanine counted. Only CDR3 DNA remains: 42 bases, in frame from the first base. CDR1 and CDR2, per the germline V gene (reference sequence), are GTSNPN and SVGIG. TCRbeta CDR3 regions were amplified from genomic DNA using the immunoSEQ Assay, a bias-controlled multiplex PCR. As for the authors' bioinformatics: The number of nucleated cells in each sample was estimated by amplification of reference gene primers within the assay. To quantify the absolute abundance of each unique TCRbeta CDR3 rearrangement, sequence reads were collapsed and filtered. Productive Simpson clonality was computed per sample as the square root of Simpson's diversity index over productive rearrangements. This is the immuneACCESS table as TCRdb keeps it, with only in-frame sequences that have V and J called. A part of the clones is gone; compared with another copy, unresolved V genes explain less than half, and the rest is unexplained. V and J calls and clone size are copied from that table; D and trimming were computed from the DNA. The sample table shows some 300,000 clones, and about 87% are seen once. 6.3% of the sample lies in the top ten.

The chain couples TRBV30 to TRBJ2-7, and TRBD1 aligns with 7 junction nucleotides. Sequenced: peripheral blood. The TCR sequence derives from a woman aged 45-59 years with COVID-19, enrolled during active disease. The sequenced DNA: TGTGCCTGGAGTGTTCGACAGGGACGGTACGAGCAGTACTTC. Its product reads: CAWSVRQGRYEQYF.